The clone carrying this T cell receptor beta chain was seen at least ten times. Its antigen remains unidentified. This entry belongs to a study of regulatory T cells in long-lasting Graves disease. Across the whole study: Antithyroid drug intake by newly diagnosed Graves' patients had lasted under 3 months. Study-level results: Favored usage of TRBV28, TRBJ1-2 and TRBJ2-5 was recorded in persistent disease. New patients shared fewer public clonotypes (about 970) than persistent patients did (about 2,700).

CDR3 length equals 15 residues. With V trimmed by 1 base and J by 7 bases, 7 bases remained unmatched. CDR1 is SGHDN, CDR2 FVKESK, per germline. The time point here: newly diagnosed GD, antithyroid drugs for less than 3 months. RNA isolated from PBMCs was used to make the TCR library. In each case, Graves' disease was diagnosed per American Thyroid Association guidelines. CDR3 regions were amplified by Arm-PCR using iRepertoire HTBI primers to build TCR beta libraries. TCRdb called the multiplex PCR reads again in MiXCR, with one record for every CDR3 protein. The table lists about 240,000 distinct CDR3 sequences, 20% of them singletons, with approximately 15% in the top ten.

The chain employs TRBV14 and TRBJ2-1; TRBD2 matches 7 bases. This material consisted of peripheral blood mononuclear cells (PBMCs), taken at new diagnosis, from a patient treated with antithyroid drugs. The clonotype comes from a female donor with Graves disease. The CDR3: CASSQGLAVINEQFF. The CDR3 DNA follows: TGTGCCAGCAGCCAAGGGCTAGCGGTAATAAATGAGCAGTTCTTC. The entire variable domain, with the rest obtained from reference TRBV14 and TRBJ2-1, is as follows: EAGVTQFPSHSVIEKGQTVTLRCDPISGHDNLYWYRRVMGKEIKFLLHFVKESKQDESGMPNNRFLAERTGGTYSTLKVQPAELEDSGVYFCASSQGLAVINEQFFGPGTRLTVL.